Sequencing of this T cell receptor (beta chain) was carried out in a study of T cell clones after liver transplantation. This clone came up once. Assay: immunoSEQ multiplex PCR; the TCRdb copy retains only in-frame clones and omits some. Of roughly 57,000 clones in the sample, about 70% are singletons; the top ten hold 15%. V was pared by 10 bases and J by 1 base, with 12 bases of the junction left unmatched. CDR3 length: 15 residues. Per the germline V gene, CDR1 is MNHNS and CDR2 is SASEGT. The chain recombines TRBV6-1 with TRBJ2-7; 8 nucleotides line up with TRBD1. This receptor was identified in a human donor who received a liver transplant. The sample in question was CD4+ T cells from blood, obtained before liver transplant. This CDR3 is CATENSGTGSYEQYF. DNA of the CDR3: TGTGCCACCGAAAATTCCGGGACAGGATCCTACGAGCAGTACTTC.